This record concerns one T cell receptor beta chain sequence. TCRdb fed the 5' RACE reads into MiXCR, producing one record per CDR3 protein. This table has 250,000 to 300,000 distinct CDR3 sequences, roughly 5.6% appearing once. The sample is drawn from a study of T cells after yellow fever vaccination. This CDR3 has 14 residues. V lost 4 bases and J 4 bases, leaving 14 bases between the germline ends. CDR1 and CDR2 from the germline V gene are SGHRS and YFSETQ. Material: CD4+ T cells sorted from PBMCs, obtained on the day of the yellow fever booster vaccination. The rearrangement uses TRBV5-1 and TRBJ2-5; D not certain. The clonotype was recovered from a man in his late teens or twenties who received the YFV17D yellow fever vaccine. The CDR3 sequence is CASSPEVPIETQYF. In DNA form, the CDR3 reads TGCGCCAGCAGCCCGGAAGTCCCTATAGAGACCCAGTACTTC.